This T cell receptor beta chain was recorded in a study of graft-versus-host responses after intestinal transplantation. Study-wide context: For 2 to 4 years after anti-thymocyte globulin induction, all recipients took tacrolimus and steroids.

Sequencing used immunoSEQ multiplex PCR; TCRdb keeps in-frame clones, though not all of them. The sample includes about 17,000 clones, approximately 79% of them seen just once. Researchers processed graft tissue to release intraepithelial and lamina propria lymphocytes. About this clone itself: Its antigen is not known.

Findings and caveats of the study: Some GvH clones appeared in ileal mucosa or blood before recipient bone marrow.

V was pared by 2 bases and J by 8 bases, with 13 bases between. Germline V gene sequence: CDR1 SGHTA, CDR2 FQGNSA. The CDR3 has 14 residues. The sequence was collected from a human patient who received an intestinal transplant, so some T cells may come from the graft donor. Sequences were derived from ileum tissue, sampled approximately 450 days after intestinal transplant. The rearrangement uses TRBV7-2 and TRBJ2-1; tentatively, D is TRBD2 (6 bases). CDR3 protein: CASSLNPGVYEQFF. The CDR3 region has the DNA TGTGCCAGCAGCTTAAACCCGGGAGTGTATGAGCAGTTCTTC.